This T cell receptor beta chain was sequenced in a study of shared clonotypes between healthy human individuals. Study at large: The donor pool was made up of a couple of women and three men aged 18 to 49.

The authors split each subset's genomic DNA evenly across several immunoSEQ plates. For unsorted PBMC, 300 to 350 ng DNA per replicate equaled tens of thousands of T cell genomes. Generated by immunoSEQ multiplex PCR, the TCRdb table keeps only in-frame clones and is missing some. Among 450,000 to 650,000 clones listed, around 77% were seen once. Germline CDR1 and CDR2: MNHNY and SVGAGI (reference sequence). There are 15 residues in the CDR3. V gave up 2 bases and J gave up 6 bases, with 15 bases separating them. The unsorted samples took tens of millions of PBMCs to get genomic DNA. The sequenced sample consisted of PBMCs. This sequence joins TRBV6-6 and TRBJ2-3; D possibly corresponds to TRBD2 (5 bases). The receptor was derived from a woman in her thirties or forties in good health. Some clones in this sample may be carry-over from other donors' samples. The CDR3 loop reads CASSYDHLGSDTQYF. The CDR3 DNA reads TGTGCCAGCAGTTACGACCATTTAGGGAGTGATACGCAGTATTTT.